This T cell receptor beta chain was recovered during a study of blood T cell repertoires in COVID-19. Study-wide context: Both acute and convalescent COVID-19 samples were obtained from the United States, Italy and Spain.

Original processing methods: For nucleated cells, counts were estimated from reference gene primer amplification. TCRdb's copy holds only in-frame clones and misses some; the assay was immunoSEQ multiplex PCR. D and trimming come from the DNA, and the V and J calls and clone size come from that table. This sample has 280,000 or so clones; over 75% occur once, and the top ten carry around 12%. CDR3 length: 13 residues. Unmatched junction bases numbered 3, after V lost 6 bases and J lost 2 bases. The V gene's germline CDR1 is MDHEN and CDR2 SYDVKM. This TCR derives from a woman in her sixties with acute or convalescent COVID-19. The sequencing input was peripheral blood. V and J are TRBV28 and TRBJ1-2; 7 nucleotides agree with TRBD1. The CDR3: CASRRQGNYGYTF. The CDR3 coding sequence is TGTGCCAGCAGAAGACAGGGAAACTATGGCTACACCTTC.